This T cell receptor beta chain was identified in a study of tumor and adjacent non-tumor tissue in lung cancer. Study summary: Histology: 11 to 13 adenocarcinoma, a couple of squamous cell carcinoma, 1 small cell lung cancer.

Study-wide points: Tumor repertoires had a smaller top 100 clone share than normal lung.

A modified ARM-PCR protocol with three rounds of nested PCR amplified TCRbeta. TCRdb called the multiplex PCR reads again in MiXCR, with one record for every CDR3 protein. The repertoire consists of approximately 150,000 distinct CDR3 sequences, with around 66% occurring once and the leading ten covering 15% to 20%. RNA was extracted from bulk tissue without any cell sorting. Between August and November 2014, newly diagnosed, chemotherapy-naive lung cancer patients underwent thoracic surgery in China. CDR1 MNHEY and CDR2 SVGEGT come from the germline V gene. The V gene end was trimmed by 0 bases and the J gene end by 5 bases; junction bases not matched to a gene: 6. This CDR3 is built from 17 residues. On this clonotype itself: Its antigen is not known.

The sequenced material came from lung tumor tissue. The clonotype comes from a man in his sixties with small cell lung cancer. The genes are TRBV6-2 or TRBV6-3 and TRBJ2-1; TRBD2 matches at 11 bases. CDR3 in DNA: TGTGCCAGCAGTTACTCCTATTCACTAGCGGGAGACAATGAGCAGTTCTTC. Protein sequence: CASSYSYSLAGDNEQFF.